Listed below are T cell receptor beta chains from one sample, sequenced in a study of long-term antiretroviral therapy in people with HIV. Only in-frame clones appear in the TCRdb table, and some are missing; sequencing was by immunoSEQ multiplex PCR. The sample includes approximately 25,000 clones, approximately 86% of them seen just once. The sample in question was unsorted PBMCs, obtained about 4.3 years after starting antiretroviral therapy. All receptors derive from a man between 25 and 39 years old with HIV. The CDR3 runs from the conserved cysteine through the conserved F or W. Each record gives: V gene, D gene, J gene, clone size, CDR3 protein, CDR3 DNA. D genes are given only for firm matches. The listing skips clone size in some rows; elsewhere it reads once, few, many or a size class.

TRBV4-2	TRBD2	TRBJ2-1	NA	CASSQLLAGAYNEQFF	TGTGCCAGCAGCCAATTACTAGCGGGCGCATACAATGAGCAGTTCTTC
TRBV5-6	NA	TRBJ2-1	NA	CASSLSGGNEQFF	TGTGCCAGCAGCTTAAGCGGCGGCAATGAGCAGTTCTTC
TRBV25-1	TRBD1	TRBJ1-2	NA	CASSQGDGRLEGYTF	TGTGCCAGCAGTCAGGGGGACGGACGCTTAGAGGGCTACACCTTC
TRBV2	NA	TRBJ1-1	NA	CASSDFRQDEAFF	TGTGCCAGCAGTGATTTCAGGCAGGACGAAGCTTTCTTT
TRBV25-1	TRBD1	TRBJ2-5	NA	CASSPGQVKETQYF	TGTGCCAGCAGCCCGGGACAGGTGAAAGAGACCCAGTACTTC
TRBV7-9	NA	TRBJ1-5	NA	CASSGQSNQPQHF	TGTGCCAGCAGCGGACAGAGCAATCAGCCCCAGCATTTT
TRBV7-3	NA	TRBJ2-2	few	CASSLMGTGELFF	TGTGCCAGCAGCTTAATGGGCACCGGGGAGCTGTTTTTT
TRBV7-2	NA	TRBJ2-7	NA	CASSLAARSSYEQYF	TGTGCCAGCAGCTTAGCTGCTAGAAGCTCCTACGAGCAGTACTTC
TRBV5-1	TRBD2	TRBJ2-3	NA	CASSLGRLGLGIPDTQYF	TGCGCCAGCAGCTTGGGCCGGCTGGGACTAGGTATTCCAGATACGCAGTATTTT
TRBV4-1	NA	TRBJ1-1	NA	CASSYRREPEAFF	TGCGCCAGCAGCTACAGACGGGAACCTGAAGCTTTCTTT
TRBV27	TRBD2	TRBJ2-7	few	CASSIRTSGNDEQYF	TGTGCCAGCAGTATTCGGACTAGCGGGAACGACGAGCAGTACTTC
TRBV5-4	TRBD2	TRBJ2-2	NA	CASSLGLAGGPHTGELFF	TGTGCCAGCAGCTTGGGCCTAGCGGGAGGGCCACACACCGGGGAGCTGTTTTTT
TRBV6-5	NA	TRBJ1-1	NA	CASSSPGAGVNTEAFF	TGTGCCAGCAGTTCACCAGGGGCAGGGGTGAACACTGAAGCTTTCTTT
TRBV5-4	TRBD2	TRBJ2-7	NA	CASSPAGGSYEQYF	TGTGCCAGCAGCCCAGCGGGAGGTTCTTACGAGCAGTACTTC
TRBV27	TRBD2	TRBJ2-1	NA	CASSILALAENNEQFF	TGTGCCAGCAGTATCCTAGCACTAGCGGAGAACAATGAGCAGTTCTTC
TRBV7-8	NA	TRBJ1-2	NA	CASSLDTNYGYTF	TGTGCCAGCAGCTTAGACACAAACTATGGCTACACCTTC
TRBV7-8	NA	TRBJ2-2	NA	CASQILGRNTGELFF	TGTGCCAGCCAGATCTTGGGTCGGAACACCGGGGAGCTGTTTTTT
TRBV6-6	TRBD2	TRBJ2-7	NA	CASSFTSGPSYEQYF	TGTGCCAGCAGTTTTACTAGCGGGCCCTCCTACGAGCAGTACTTC
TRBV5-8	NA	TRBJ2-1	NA	CASSEDYNEQFF	TGTGCCAGCAGCGAGGACTACAATGAGCAGTTCTTC
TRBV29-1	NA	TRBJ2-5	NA	CSASKGYQETQYF	TGCAGCGCTTCAAAGGGCTACCAAGAGACCCAGTACTTC
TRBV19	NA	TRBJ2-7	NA	CASSSPRYEQYF	TGTGCCAGTAGCAGCCCTAGGTACGAGCAGTACTTC
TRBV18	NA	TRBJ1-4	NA	CASSRSTATNEKLFF	TGTGCCAGCTCAAGATCGACAGCAACTAATGAAAAACTGTTTTTT